The next 18 T cell receptor beta chains were all read from a single sample in a study of beta chain features in type 1 diabetes. All of the isolated RNA was reverse transcribed, so expressed TCRB transcripts were sequenced. Profiled with immunoSEQ multiplex PCR; TCRdb holds only in-frame clones, not every one. The sample yields over 350,000 clones, approximately 16% seen once. Input material: naive CD4+ T cells from blood. Receptors originate from a woman under 30 in good health.

This chain joins TRBV29-1 and TRBJ2-7, with TRBD2 identical over 8 bases. Germline CDR1 SQVTM, CDR2 ANQGSEA. V shed 3 bases and J 6 bases; nucleotides not matched to a gene: 7. The CDR3 has 13 amino acids. CDR3 in amino acids: CSVDEAGASEQYF. The CDR3 nucleotides read TGCAGCGTTGATGAAGCGGGAGCTTCCGAGCAGTACTTC.

This clone was seen a handful of times. This chain links TRBV7-2 with TRBJ2-1; D is unclear. The V and J ends lost 1 base and 7 bases respectively, with 14 bases between them. Germline CDR1 and CDR2: SGHTA and FQGNSA. The CDR3 length is 15 residues. CDR3: CASSLDGSRVNEQFF. DNA for the CDR3: TGTGCCAGCAGCTTAGATGGGTCTAGAGTGAATGAGCAGTTCTTC.

This chain joins TRBV7-6 and TRBJ2-1, with 7 bases fitting TRBD2. This CDR3 is 17 amino acids long. Germline CDR1 reads SGHVS; CDR2 reads FNYEAQ. V shed 4 bases, J shed 8 bases, and the junction held 17 bases outside the gene matches. The CDR3 spells CASSSGVTRGRLDEQFF. The CDR3 bases are TGTGCCAGCAGCTCTGGCGTCACTCGCGGGAGACTCGATGAGCAGTTCTTC.

This clone showed up just a few times. The chain carries TRBV4-2 and TRBJ1-2, with 7 nucleotides matching TRBD1. V gave up 3 bases and J gave up 8 bases; unmatched junction bases: 6. CDR1 and CDR2 (germline): LGHNA, YNFKEQ. This CDR3 is built from 13 residues. The CDR3 sequence: CASSHRQGGGYTF. The CDR3 DNA follows: TGTGCCAGCAGCCATCGACAGGGAGGCGGCTACACCTTC.

The chain combines TRBV5-1 with TRBJ2-7; D gene unclear. The germline gives CDR1 SGHRS, CDR2 YFSETQ. V was shortened by 2 bases and J by 3 bases, with 9 bases between the two germline ends. The CDR3 is 13 residues long. DNA for the CDR3: TGCGCCAGCAGCTTTAACCAGCGCTACGAGCAGTACTTC. It is translated as CASSFNQRYEQYF.

This chain joins TRBV7-2 and TRBJ2-1; 8 bases match TRBD2. Germline V gene data show CDR1 as SGHTA and CDR2 as FQGNSA. Trimming cost V 0 bases and J 13 bases; bases outside gene matches: 11. This CDR3 contains 15 residues. The CDR3 sequence is CASSLAGVSGAHQFF. In nucleotides, the CDR3 is TGTGCCAGCAGCTTAGCGGGGGTTAGCGGGGCCCACCAGTTCTTC.

The V call is TRBV30, the J call TRBJ1-5; D gene ambiguous. With 2 bases removed from V and 4 bases from J, the gap between germline ends came to 12 bases. Germline CDR1 reads GTSNPN; CDR2 reads SVGIG (reference sequence). The CDR3 is made up of 14 amino acids. CDR3 sequence reads: CAWSQANLNQPQHF. CDR3 nucleotide sequence: TGTGCCTGGAGTCAGGCAAACCTTAATCAGCCCCAGCATTTT.

This clone turned up a few times. This sequence joins TRBV13 and TRBJ2-1, with 12 bases fitting TRBD2. Germline V gives CDR1 PRHDT, CDR2 FYEKMQ (reference sequence). CDR3 length equals 17 residues. The J segment lost 6 bases and the V segment lost 0 bases, leaving 6 bases of the junction unmatched. The CDR3 sequence: CASSLGLLAGGRNEQFF. The CDR3 bases are TGTGCCAGCAGCTTAGGCCTTCTAGCGGGAGGGCGCAATGAGCAGTTCTTC.

The chain has TRBV28 and TRBJ2-7; 7 bases line up with TRBD2. The V gene end was trimmed by 6 bases and the J gene end by 4 bases; junction bases not matched to a gene: 15. The CDR3 has 16 residues. Germline assignment: CDR1 MDHEN and CDR2 SYDVKM. CDR3 amino acids: CASRVSLAVSGYEQYF. The CDR3, as DNA: TGTGCCAGCAGGGTTAGTCTAGCGGTTTCGGGGTACGAGCAGTACTTC.

Concerning this clone: Other nucleotide sequences in the sample specify the same CDR3. The chain carries TRBV7-9 and TRBJ1-1, with D perhaps TRBD1 (5 bases). Trimming removed 1 base at V and 3 bases at J, with 9 bases between. The CDR3 has 14 residues. In germline, CDR1 is SEHNR, CDR2 FQNEAQ (reference sequence). The CDR3, as DNA: TGTGCCAGCAGCTTAGGGGGGGTTGACACTGAAGCTTTCTTT. It specifies CASSLGGVDTEAFF.

This chain joins TRBV28 and TRBJ2-1; 7 bases line up with TRBD2. The J segment lost 2 bases and the V segment lost 6 bases, leaving 7 bases of the junction unmatched. The CDR3 runs to 15 residues. Germline-derived CDR1 and CDR2 are MDHEN and SYDVKM. The CDR3 sequence is CASSPGGGAYNEQFF. As DNA, the CDR3 is TGTGCCAGCAGCCCGGGAGGAGGCGCCTACAATGAGCAGTTCTTC.

Here the CDR3 reads CASSQSRGQGGNEQFF. The CDR3 nucleotides read TGTGCCAGCAGCCAATCTCGAGGACAGGGAGGTAATGAGCAGTTCTTC. V and J are TRBV4-2 and TRBJ2-1; 8 bases are shared with TRBD1. J lost 7 bases, V lost 2 bases, and 10 bases had no gene match. This CDR3 is 16 amino acids long. Germline V gives CDR1 LGHNA, CDR2 YNFKEQ.

The chain is built from TRBV11-3 and TRBJ2-3; no firm D call. Looked up from germline, CDR1 is SGHNT and CDR2 is YENEEA. Deletions cut 1 base from V and 2 bases from J, with 4 bases between. CDR3 length: 13 amino acids. The CDR3 here is CASSLAVTDTQYF. CDR3 DNA: TGTGCCAGCAGCTTAGCGGTCACAGATACGCAGTATTTT.

V gene TRBV19 combines with J gene TRBJ2-1; the match to TRBD2 covers 10 bases. The CDR3 consists of 16 residues. After removal of 3 bases from V and 1 base from J, the junction contained 3 bases not matched to a gene. Germline V gene lookup returns CDR1 LNHDA and CDR2 SQIVND (reference sequence). The DNA for the CDR3 is TGTGCCAGTAGTATGGGAGCGGGAGGGTCCTACAATGAGCAGTTCTTC. This codes for CASSMGAGGSYNEQFF.

This clone was detected a few times. The CDR3 DNA follows: TGTGCCAGCAGCGTAGTCGGGGGGCTACCCGGCCAAGAGACCCAGTACTTC. Its protein is CASSVVGGLPGQETQYF. V and J are TRBV9 and TRBJ2-5; weak D call: TRBD2 (7 bases). The V and J ends lost 0 bases and 1 base respectively, with 16 bases between them. Germline assignment: CDR1 SGDLS and CDR2 YYNGEE. The CDR3 covers 17 residues.

The chain carries TRBV29-1 and TRBJ1-1, with 7 bases aligning to TRBD1. Germline V gene lookup returns CDR1 SQVTM and CDR2 ANQGSEA. The V segment lost 7 bases and the J segment 5 bases; nucleotides outside the gene matches: 13. This CDR3 contains 14 residues. The CDR3 reads CSASTGYRSTEAFF. DNA for the CDR3: TGCAGCGCTTCGACAGGGTATCGATCGACTGAAGCTTTCTTT.

This clone appeared a few times. V gene TRBV5-4 combines with J gene TRBJ1-2; no clear D. V lost 4 bases and J 2 bases, leaving 15 bases between the germline ends. The CDR3 runs 15 residues. CDR1 is SGHNT and CDR2 is YYREEE in the germline V gene (reference sequence). The CDR3 DNA reads TGTGCCAGCAGCCCCCACTTCGATAGAAACTATGGCTACACCTTC. It encodes CASSPHFDRNYGYTF.

This clone occurred a few times. The chain recombines TRBV29-1 with TRBJ1-3; the D gene is possibly TRBD1 (6 bases). CDR3 length equals 16 residues. V was clipped by 6 bases and J by 0 bases, with 18 bases between them. Germline V CDR1 and CDR2: SQVTM, ANQGSEA. CDR3 DNA: TGCAGCGTCGCCACCCGGACAGTAGACTCTGGAAACACCATATATTTT. Its translation is CSVATRTVDSGNTIYF.